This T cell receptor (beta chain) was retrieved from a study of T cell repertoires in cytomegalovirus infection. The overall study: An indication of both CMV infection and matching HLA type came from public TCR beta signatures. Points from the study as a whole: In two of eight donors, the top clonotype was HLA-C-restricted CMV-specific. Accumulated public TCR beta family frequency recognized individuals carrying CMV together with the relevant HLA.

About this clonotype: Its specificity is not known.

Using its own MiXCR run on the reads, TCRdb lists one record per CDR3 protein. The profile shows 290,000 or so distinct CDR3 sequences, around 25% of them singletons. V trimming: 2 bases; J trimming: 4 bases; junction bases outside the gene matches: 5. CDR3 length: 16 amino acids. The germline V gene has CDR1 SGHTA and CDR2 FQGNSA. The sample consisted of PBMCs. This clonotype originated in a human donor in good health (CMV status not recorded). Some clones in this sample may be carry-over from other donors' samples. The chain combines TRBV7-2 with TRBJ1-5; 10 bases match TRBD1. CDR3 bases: TGTGCCAGCAGCTTATGGACAGGGGGTCGGAATCAGCCCCAGCATTTT. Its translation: CASSLWTGGRNQPQHF.